A single sample gave rise to the 19 T cell receptor beta chains below, sequenced in a study of blood T cell repertoires in COVID-19. Assay used: immunoSEQ multiplex PCR; TCRdb lists only in-frame clones, some missing. The profile shows some 380,000 clones, 85% to 90% of them singletons. The specimen was peripheral blood. All receptors come from a man younger than 35 with active or convalescent COVID-19.

The chain uses TRBV9 and TRBJ2-1; 8 bases line up with TRBD1. Losses at the gene ends were 2 bases for V and 7 bases for J; bases not matched to a gene: 8. The CDR3 has 15 amino acids. Germline assignment: CDR1 SGDLS and CDR2 YYNGEE. Here the CDR3 DNA reads TGTGCCAGCAGCGTGGACAGGGCAGGGGTGAATGAGCAGTTCTTC. Translation gives CASSVDRAGVNEQFF. Combining the CDR3 with reference TRBV9 and TRBJ2-1 gives the whole variable domain DSGVTQTPKHLITATGQRVTLRCSPRSGDLSVYWYQQSLDQGLQFLIQYYNGEERAKGNILERFSAQQFPDLHSELNLSSLELGDSALYFCASSVDRAGVNEQFFGPGTRLTVL.

The V and J genes are TRBV6-4 and TRBJ2-2, with D possibly being TRBD2 (5 bases). Germline V gene lookup returns CDR1 MRHNA and CDR2 SNTAGT. V was clipped by 8 bases and J by 4 bases, with 14 bases between them. The CDR3 contains 14 residues. The CDR3 loop reads CASSASPGTGELFF. The CDR3 region has the DNA TGTGCCAGCTCGGCTAGCCCCGGCACCGGGGAGCTGTTTTTT.

The gene calls are TRBV7-9 and TRBJ1-5; D is possibly TRBD1 (5 bases). Germline assignment: CDR1 SEHNR and CDR2 FQNEAQ (reference sequence). Trimming pared 5 bases from V and 11 bases from J, leaving 13 bases between. CDR3 length: 12 residues. CDR3 nucleotide sequence: TGTGCCAGCAGCACCCGGTGGGGGGCCCAGCATTTT. Translating gives CASSTRWGAQHF.

This clone has only a few counts. The CDR3 loop is CASSIAPRQEYYGYTF. In DNA, the CDR3 is TGTGCCAGTAGTATAGCCCCACGACAGGAGTACTATGGCTACACCTTC. This chain uses TRBV19 with TRBJ1-2, with D possibly matching TRBD1 (6 bases). Per germline, CDR1 LNHDA and CDR2 SQIVND (reference sequence). The CDR3 is 16 amino acids. The V and J ends lost 1 base and 3 bases respectively, with 15 bases between them.

The rearrangement joins TRBV6-5 to TRBJ1-3; no firm D call. The CDR3 has 15 amino acids. V dropped 0 bases and J dropped 2 bases, with 8 bases sitting between them. Germline lookup yields CDR1 MNHEY and CDR2 SVGAGI. Written as DNA, the CDR3 is TGTGCCAGCAGTTACTCTAGACAAACTGGAAACACCATATATTTT. It is translated as CASSYSRQTGNTIYF.

V usage is TRBV6-5 and J usage is TRBJ1-1, with a weak D call TRBD1 (5 bases). Trimming removed 0 bases from V and 6 bases from J, with 11 bases in between. This CDR3 has 14 residues. The germline CDR1 and CDR2 sequences are MNHEY and SVGAGI. The chain's CDR3 is CASSYSLGTPEAFF. The CDR3 DNA reads as TGTGCCAGCAGTTACTCGTTGGGGACTCCTGAAGCTTTCTTT.

The genes are TRBV9 and TRBJ1-5, with a tentative D call TRBD1 (5 bases). The CDR3 totals 15 residues. Germline V gives CDR1 SGDLS, CDR2 YYNGEE. Trimming took 0 bases from V and 6 from J, leaving 13 bases between them. The CDR3 coding sequence is TGTGCCAGCAGCGTAGACGGTGGGGGGGGTCAGCCCCAGCATTTT. Translation: CASSVDGGGGQPQHF.

The J gene is TRBJ2-3, the V gene TRBV28, with a weak D call TRBD2 (7 bases). V was shortened by 4 bases and J by 0 bases, with 11 bases between the two germline ends. In germline, CDR1 is MDHEN, CDR2 SYDVKM. The CDR3 contains 15 residues. The CDR3 region is CASSSAGASTDTQYF. The CDR3 nucleotides are TGTGCCAGCAGTTCCGCGGGGGCTAGCACAGATACGCAGTATTTT.

V is TRBV7-2 and J is TRBJ2-1; 10 bases agree with TRBD1. With 4 bases clipped from V and 10 bases from J, the junction kept 10 bases outside the gene matches. CDR1 and CDR2 from the germline V gene are SGHTA and FQGNSA. The CDR3 sequence is 15 residues long. This CDR3 is CASSYDRGRRTEQFF. CDR3 coding DNA: TGTGCCAGCAGCTATGACAGGGGGCGCCGAACGGAGCAGTTCTTC.

The chain joins TRBV18 to TRBJ1-6; 9 bases line up with TRBD1. Germline lookup yields CDR1 KGHSH and CDR2 LQKENI. CDR3 length equals 14 residues. V gave up 8 bases and J gave up 8 bases; unmatched junction bases: 7. CDR3 nucleotide sequence: TGTGCCAGCGCGAACAGGGGGCCGGATTCACCCCTCCACTTT. It is translated as CASANRGPDSPLHF.

V usage is TRBV27 and J usage is TRBJ2-7; 7 nucleotides line up with TRBD2. J lost 0 bases, V lost 8 bases, and 7 bases had no gene match. The CDR3 consists of 14 residues. The V gene's germline CDR1 is MNHEY and CDR2 SMNVEV (reference sequence). CDR3 sequence (DNA): TGTGCCAGCCGGCGGGAGACCATCTCCTACGAGCAGTACTTC. The encoded protein is CASRRETISYEQYF.

The V gene is TRBV28, the J gene TRBJ1-5, with D unclear. Germline values: CDR1 MDHEN, CDR2 SYDVKM. The germline V and J ends were trimmed by 7 bases and 5 bases, with 9 bases remaining between them. CDR3 length equals 12 residues. CDR3 DNA sequence: TGTGCCAGCACTATATCTTATCAGCCCCAGCATTTT. Its protein is CASTISYQPQHF.

This clone has just a few counts. The V call is TRBV28, the J call TRBJ1-2, with D tentatively TRBD1 (6 bases). Germline-derived CDR1 and CDR2 are MDHEN and SYDVKM. CDR3 length: 12 amino acids. Trimming left V 3 bases short and J 5 bases short, with 7 bases between. This chain's CDR3 is CASSLDRYGYTF. In DNA form, the CDR3 reads TGTGCCAGCAGTTTGGACAGATATGGCTACACCTTC.

The genes are TRBV28 and TRBJ2-6; perhaps TRBD1 as D (5 bases). The germline V and J ends were trimmed by 3 bases and 2 bases, with 8 bases remaining between them. This CDR3 contains 15 residues. CDR1 and CDR2 from the germline V gene are MDHEN and SYDVKM. The chain's CDR3 is CASSFDSTGANVLTF. Written as DNA, the CDR3 is TGTGCCAGCAGTTTCGACAGTACTGGGGCCAACGTCCTGACTTTC.

V is TRBV7-3 and J is TRBJ2-1; possible D gene TRBD2, 6 bases. CDR3 size: 15 residues. V was cut by 2 bases and J by 6 bases, with 14 bases left in between. Germline V gives CDR1 SGHTA, CDR2 FQGTGA. The CDR3, as DNA: TGTGCCAGCAGCTTATACTCTAGCGTGGCCAATGAGCAGTTCTTC. It encodes CASSLYSSVANEQFF.

Of note for this clone: Other DNA sequences of this sample code for an identical CDR3. V is TRBV27 and J is TRBJ2-7, with TRBD2 matching 7 bases. Germline V gene lookup returns CDR1 MNHEY and CDR2 SMNVEV (reference sequence). V lost 0 bases and J lost 7; bases outside the gene matches: 0. The CDR3 has 12 residues. CDR3 protein: CASSLSGGEQYF. CDR3 bases: TGTGCCAGCAGTTTATCGGGAGGGGAGCAGTACTTC.

The chain uses TRBV28 and TRBJ1-6, with TRBD1 identical over 11 bases. The trim removed 6 bases at V and 10 bases at J, leaving 11 bases unmatched. This CDR3 is built from 16 residues. In germline, CDR1 is MDHEN, CDR2 SYDVKM. In nucleotides, the CDR3 is TGTGCCAGCAGGTCTACCGGGACAGGGGGAGGCTCACCCCTCCACTTT. Its translation is CASRSTGTGGGSPLHF.

The CDR3, as DNA: TGTGCCAGCAGCTGGCTCCAAAGCTCCTACAATGAGCAGTTCTTC. This gives the protein CASSWLQSSYNEQFF. This chain connects TRBV7-3 to TRBJ2-1; D uncertain. This CDR3 comprises 15 residues. V lost 4 bases, J lost 0 bases, and 10 bases lay in between. Germline CDR1 SGHTA, CDR2 FQGTGA.

The J gene is TRBJ2-5, the V gene TRBV19; 11 bases line up with TRBD1. Germline loops: CDR1 LNHDA, CDR2 SQIVND (reference sequence). V shed 3 bases, J shed 7 bases, and the junction held 10 bases outside the gene matches. The CDR3 is 16 residues long. Here the CDR3 reads CASSIDPGQGGPTQYF. In DNA form, the CDR3 reads TGTGCCAGTAGTATCGACCCGGGACAGGGGGGACCGACCCAGTACTTC.